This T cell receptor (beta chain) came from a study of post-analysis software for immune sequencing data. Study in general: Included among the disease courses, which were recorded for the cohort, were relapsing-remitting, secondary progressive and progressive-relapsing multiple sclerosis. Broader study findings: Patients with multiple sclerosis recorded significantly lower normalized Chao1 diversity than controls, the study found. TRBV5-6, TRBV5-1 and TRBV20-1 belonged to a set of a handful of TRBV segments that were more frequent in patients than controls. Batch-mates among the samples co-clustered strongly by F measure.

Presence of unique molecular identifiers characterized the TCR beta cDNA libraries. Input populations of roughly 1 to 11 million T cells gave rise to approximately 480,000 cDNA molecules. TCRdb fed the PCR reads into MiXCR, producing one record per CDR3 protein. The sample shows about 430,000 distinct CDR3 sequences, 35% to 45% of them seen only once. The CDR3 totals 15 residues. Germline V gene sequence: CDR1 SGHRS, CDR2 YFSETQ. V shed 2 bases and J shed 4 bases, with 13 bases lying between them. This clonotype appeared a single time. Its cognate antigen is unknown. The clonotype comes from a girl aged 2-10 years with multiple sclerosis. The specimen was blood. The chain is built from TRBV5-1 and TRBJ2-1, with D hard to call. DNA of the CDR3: TGCGCCAGCAGCTTCAGCCAGACCCCTTACAATGAGCAGTTCTTC. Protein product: CASSFSQTPYNEQFF.